The text below deals with one T cell receptor (beta chain). Original methodology: Amplifying reference gene primers gave estimates of nucleated cell counts. Sequenced by immunoSEQ multiplex PCR; TCRdb stores in-frame clones only, minus some. That table supplies the V and J calls and clone size; D and trimming were determined from the DNA. Here the sample spans some 22,000 clones, about 80% being singletons. The data stem from a study of blood T cell repertoires in COVID-19. Background on the study: The United States, Italy and Spain provided the acute and convalescent COVID-19 samples. T cells, B-cell-depleted T cells, or PBMCs supplied cDNA or gDNA.

Looked up from germline, CDR1 is GTSNPN and CDR2 is SVGIG (reference sequence). Trimming cost V 6 bases and J 8 bases; bases outside gene matches: 6. CDR3 length equals 11 residues. The sequence was obtained from a man in his 70s with acute or convalescent COVID-19. The chain recombines TRBV30 with TRBJ1-2; TRBD1 matches at 7 bases. Sequenced material: peripheral blood. CDR3 sequence: CACPDREGYTF. In nucleotides, the CDR3 is TGTGCCTGCCCCGACAGGGAAGGCTACACCTTC.